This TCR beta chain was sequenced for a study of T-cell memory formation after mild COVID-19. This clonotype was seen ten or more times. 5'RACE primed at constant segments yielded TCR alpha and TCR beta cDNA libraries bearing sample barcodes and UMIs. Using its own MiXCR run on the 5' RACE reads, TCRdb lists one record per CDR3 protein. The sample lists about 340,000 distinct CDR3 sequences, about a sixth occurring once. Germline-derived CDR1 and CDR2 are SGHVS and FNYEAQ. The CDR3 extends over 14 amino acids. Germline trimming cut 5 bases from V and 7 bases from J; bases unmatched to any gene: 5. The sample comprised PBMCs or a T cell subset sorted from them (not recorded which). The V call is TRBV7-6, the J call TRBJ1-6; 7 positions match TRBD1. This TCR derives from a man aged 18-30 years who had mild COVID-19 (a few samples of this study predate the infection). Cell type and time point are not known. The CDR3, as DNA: TGTGCCAGCAGCCTAGGGACAGCGAATTCACCCCTCCACTTT. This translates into CASSLGTANSPLHF. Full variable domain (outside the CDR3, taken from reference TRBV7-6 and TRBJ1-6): GAGVSQSPRYKVTKRGQDVALRCDPISGHVSLYWYRQALGQGPEFLTYFNYEAQQDKSGLPNDRFSAERPEGSISTLTIQRTEQRDSAMYRCASSLGTANSPLHFGNGTRLTVT.